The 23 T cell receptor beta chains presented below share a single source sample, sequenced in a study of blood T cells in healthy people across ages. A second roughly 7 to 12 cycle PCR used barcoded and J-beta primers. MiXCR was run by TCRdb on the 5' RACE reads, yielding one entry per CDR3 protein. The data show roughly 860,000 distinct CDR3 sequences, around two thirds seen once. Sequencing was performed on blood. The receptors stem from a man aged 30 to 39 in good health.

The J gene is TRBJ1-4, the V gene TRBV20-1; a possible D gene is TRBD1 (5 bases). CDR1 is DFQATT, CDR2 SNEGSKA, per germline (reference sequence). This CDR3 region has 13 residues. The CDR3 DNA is TGCGCCGGCTTGGGGGGAGAGAGTGGAAAACTGTTTTTT. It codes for CAGLGGESGKLFF.

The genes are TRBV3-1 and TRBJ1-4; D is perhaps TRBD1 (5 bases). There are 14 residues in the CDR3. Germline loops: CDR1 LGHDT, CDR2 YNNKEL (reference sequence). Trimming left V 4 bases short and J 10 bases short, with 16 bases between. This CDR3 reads CASSPTWDGRKLFF. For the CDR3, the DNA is TGTGCCAGCAGCCCAACGTGGGACGGACGAAAACTGTTTTTT.

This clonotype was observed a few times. Written as DNA, the CDR3 is TGCGCCAGCAGCCAAGAAGGCCTAGGACAGGGTGCGGATGGCTACACCTTC. Its protein product is CASSQEGLGQGADGYTF. The genes are TRBV4-1 and TRBJ1-2; TRBD1 matches at 8 bases. V shed 0 bases, J shed 6 bases, and the junction held 12 bases outside the gene matches. From germline, CDR1 is MGHRA and CDR2 YSYEKL. The CDR3 is 17 amino acids.

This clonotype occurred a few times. The CDR3 DNA is TGTGCCAGCAGTCGCACCGGGACTTCGGAGCAGTTCTTC. Its protein product is CASSRTGTSEQFF. The chain recombines TRBV6-5 with TRBJ2-1; D possibly corresponds to TRBD2 (6 bases). The length of the CDR3 is 13 residues. Germline CDR1 and CDR2: MNHEY and SVGAGI. Trimming pared 5 bases from V and 10 bases from J, leaving 15 bases between.

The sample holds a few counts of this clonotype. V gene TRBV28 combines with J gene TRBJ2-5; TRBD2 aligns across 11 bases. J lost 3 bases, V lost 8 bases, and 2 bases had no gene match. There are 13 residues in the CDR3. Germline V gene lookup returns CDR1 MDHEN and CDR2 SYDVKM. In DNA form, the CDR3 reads TGTGCCAGCGTAGCGGGGGGGAAAGAGACCCAGTACTTC. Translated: CASVAGGKETQYF.

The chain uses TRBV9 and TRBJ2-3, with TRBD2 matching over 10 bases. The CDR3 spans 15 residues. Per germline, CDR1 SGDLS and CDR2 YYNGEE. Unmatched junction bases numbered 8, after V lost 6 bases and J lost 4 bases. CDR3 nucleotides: TGTGCCAGCAACCCTAGCGGGGGAAACGCAGATACGCAGTATTTT. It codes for CASNPSGGNADTQYF.

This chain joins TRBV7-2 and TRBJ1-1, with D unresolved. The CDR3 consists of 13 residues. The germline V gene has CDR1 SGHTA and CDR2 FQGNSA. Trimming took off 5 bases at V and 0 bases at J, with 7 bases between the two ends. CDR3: CASSEHMNTEAFF. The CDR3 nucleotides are TGTGCCAGCAGCGAACACATGAACACTGAAGCTTTCTTT.

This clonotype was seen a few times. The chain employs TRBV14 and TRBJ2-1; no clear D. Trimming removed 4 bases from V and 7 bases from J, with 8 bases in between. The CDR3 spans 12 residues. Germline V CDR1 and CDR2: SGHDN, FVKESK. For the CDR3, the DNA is TGTGCCAGCAGCCGGACGAGGAATGAGCAGTTCTTC. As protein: CASSRTRNEQFF.

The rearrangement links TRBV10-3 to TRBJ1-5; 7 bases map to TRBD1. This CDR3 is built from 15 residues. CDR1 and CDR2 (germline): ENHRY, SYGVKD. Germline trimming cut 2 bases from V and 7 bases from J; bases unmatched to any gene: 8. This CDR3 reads CAISEGLTGSQPQHF. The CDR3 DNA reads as TGTGCCATCAGTGAGGGTTTGACAGGGAGCCAGCCCCAGCATTTT.

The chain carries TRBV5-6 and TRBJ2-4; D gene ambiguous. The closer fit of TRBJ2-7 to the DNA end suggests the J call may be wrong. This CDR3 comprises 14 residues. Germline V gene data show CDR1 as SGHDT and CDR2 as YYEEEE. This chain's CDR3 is CASSLEKPISEQYF. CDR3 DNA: TGTGCCAGCAGCTTGGAAAAGCCAATTAGCGAGCAGTACTTC.

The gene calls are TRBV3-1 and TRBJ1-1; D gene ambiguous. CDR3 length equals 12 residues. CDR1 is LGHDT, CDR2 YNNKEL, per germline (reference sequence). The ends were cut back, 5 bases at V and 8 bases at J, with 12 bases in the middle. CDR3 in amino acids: CASSSPGGEAFF. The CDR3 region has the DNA TGTGCCAGCAGCAGCCCGGGAGGAGAAGCTTTCTTT.

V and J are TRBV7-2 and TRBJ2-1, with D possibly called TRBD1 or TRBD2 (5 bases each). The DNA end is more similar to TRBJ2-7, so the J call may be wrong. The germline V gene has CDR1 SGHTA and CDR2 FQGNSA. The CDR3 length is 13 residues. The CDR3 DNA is TGTGCCAGCAGACAGGACTCCTACAATGAGCAGTACTTC. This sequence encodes CASRQDSYNEQYF.

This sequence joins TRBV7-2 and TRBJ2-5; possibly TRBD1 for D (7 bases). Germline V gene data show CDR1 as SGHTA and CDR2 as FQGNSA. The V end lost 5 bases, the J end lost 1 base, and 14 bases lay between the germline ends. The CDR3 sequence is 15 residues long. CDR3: CASSPGGTAQETQYF. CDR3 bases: TGTGCCAGCAGCCCAGGGGGGACAGCCCAAGAGACCCAGTACTTC.

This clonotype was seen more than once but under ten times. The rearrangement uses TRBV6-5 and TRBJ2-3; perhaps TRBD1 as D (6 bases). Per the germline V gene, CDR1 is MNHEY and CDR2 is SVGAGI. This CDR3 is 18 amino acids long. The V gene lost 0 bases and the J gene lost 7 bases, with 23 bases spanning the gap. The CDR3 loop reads CASSYSSVLFKGVHTQYF. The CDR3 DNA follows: TGTGCCAGCAGTTACTCCTCTGTATTATTTAAGGGGGTACATACGCAGTATTTT.

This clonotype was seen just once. The CDR3 loop is CASSTWTGVDYGYTF. The CDR3 DNA is TGTGCCAGCAGCACGTGGACAGGGGTGGACTATGGCTACACCTTC. The rearrangement joins TRBV7-8 to TRBJ1-2; 9 positions agree with TRBD1. CDR1 SGHVS and CDR2 FQNEAQ come from the germline V gene. The CDR3 is made up of 15 amino acids. J lost 3 bases, V lost 5 bases, and 7 bases had no gene match.

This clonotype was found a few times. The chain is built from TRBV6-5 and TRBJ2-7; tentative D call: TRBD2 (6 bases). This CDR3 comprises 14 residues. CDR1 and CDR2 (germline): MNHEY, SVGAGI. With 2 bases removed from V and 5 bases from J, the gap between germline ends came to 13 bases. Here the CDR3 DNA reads TGTGCCAGCAGTTACGGGCGGGGATCCAACGAGCAGTACTTC. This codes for CASSYGRGSNEQYF.

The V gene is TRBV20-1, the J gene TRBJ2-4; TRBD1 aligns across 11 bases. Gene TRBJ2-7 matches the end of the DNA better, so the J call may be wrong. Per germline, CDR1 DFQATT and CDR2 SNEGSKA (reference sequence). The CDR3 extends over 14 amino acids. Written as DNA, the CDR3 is TGCAGTGCTACGGGACAGGGGGTAGGCTACGAGCAGTACTTC. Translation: CSATGQGVGYEQYF.

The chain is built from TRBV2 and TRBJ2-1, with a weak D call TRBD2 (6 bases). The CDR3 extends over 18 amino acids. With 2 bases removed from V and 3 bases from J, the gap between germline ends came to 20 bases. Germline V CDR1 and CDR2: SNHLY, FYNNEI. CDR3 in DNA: TGTGCCAGCAGTGAAATAGAAGGACGGGAGCGAGACTACAATGAGCAGTTCTTC. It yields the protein CASSEIEGRERDYNEQFF.

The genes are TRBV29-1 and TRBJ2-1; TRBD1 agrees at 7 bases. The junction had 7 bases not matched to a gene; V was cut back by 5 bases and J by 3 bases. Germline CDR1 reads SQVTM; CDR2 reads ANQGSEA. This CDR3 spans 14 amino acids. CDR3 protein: CSVLLTGYYNEQFF. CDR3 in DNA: TGCAGCGTTTTGCTGACAGGGTACTACAATGAGCAGTTCTTC.

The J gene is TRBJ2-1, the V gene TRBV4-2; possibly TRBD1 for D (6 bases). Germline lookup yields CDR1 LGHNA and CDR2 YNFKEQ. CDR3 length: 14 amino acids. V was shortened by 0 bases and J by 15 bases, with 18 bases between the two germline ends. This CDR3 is CASSQEPGASNRFF. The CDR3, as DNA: TGTGCCAGCAGCCAAGAGCCAGGGGCCTCCAACCGGTTCTTC.

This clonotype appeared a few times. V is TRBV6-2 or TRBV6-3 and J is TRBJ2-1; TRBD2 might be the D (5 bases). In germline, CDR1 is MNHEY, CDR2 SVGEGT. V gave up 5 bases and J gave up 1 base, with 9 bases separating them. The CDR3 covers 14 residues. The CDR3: CASSARTSYNEQFF. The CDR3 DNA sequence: TGTGCCAGCAGTGCCCGGACTTCCTACAATGAGCAGTTCTTC.

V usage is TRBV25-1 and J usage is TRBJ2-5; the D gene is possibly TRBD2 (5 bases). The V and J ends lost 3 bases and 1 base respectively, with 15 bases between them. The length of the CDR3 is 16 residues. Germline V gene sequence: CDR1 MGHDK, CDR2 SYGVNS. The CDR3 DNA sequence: TGTGCCAGCAGTGACCCGAGGACTGCTCCCCAAGAGACCCAGTACTTC. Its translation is CASSDPRTAPQETQYF.

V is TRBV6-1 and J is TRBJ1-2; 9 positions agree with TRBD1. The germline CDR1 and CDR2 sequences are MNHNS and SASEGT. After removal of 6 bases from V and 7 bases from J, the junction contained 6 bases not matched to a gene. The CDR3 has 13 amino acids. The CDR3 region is CASRGDRVGGYTF. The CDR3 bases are TGTGCCAGCAGGGGGGACAGGGTGGGTGGCTACACCTTC.